Listed below are T cell receptor beta chains from one sample, sequenced in a study of T cells in narcolepsy. TCRdb's copy holds only in-frame clones and misses some; the assay was immunoSEQ multiplex PCR. The data show about 34,000 clones, roughly four fifths seen once. Sequencing was performed on CD45RA- memory CD4+ T cells from PBMCs. Source of these receptors: a human donor with narcolepsy. CDR3s include the opening cysteine and the closing phenylalanine or tryptophan. A D gene is named only where the DNA matches it firmly. Clone size is shown for a subset of rows, as once, few, many or a class of expanded clone.

J: TRBJ1-2
size: NA
V: TRBV6-5
D: NA
DNA: TGTGCCAGCAGTTACGTTATGGGGCAGAATGGCTACACCTTC
CDR3: CASSYVMGQNGYTF

J: TRBJ2-1
size: NA
V: TRBV5-1
D: TRBD2
DNA: TGCGCCAGCAGCTTGTTCGGGAGGGACTCCTACAATGAGCAGTTCTTC
CDR3: CASSLFGRDSYNEQFF

J: TRBJ2-2
size: NA
V: TRBV6-1
D: TRBD2
DNA: TGTGCCAGCCAGACTAGCGGGGTGAACACCGGGGAGCTGTTTTTT
CDR3: CASQTSGVNTGELFF

J: TRBJ1-2
size: NA
V: TRBV7-9
D: TRBD1
DNA: TGTGCCAGCAGCTTCCAGGGGGGCGATGGCTACACCTTC
CDR3: CASSFQGGDGYTF

J: TRBJ1-2
size: NA
V: TRBV5-6
D: TRBD1
DNA: TGTGCCAGCAGTCGGCTAGACAGGGGGGATTATGGCTACACCTTC
CDR3: CASSRLDRGDYGYTF

J: TRBJ2-5
size: once
V: TRBV7-3
D: NA
DNA: TGTGCCAGCAGCGGGGGACTTCAAGAGACCCAGTACTTC
CDR3: CASSGGLQETQYF

J: TRBJ2-1
size: NA
V: TRBV6-5
D: NA
DNA: TGTGCCAGCAGTTACGGAGGGGGCAGAGAGCAGTTCTTC
CDR3: CASSYGGGREQFF

J: TRBJ1-2
size: once
V: TRBV5-1
D: NA
DNA: TGCGCCAGCAGCTTGTGGGGAGGGTCTGATGGCTACACCTTC
CDR3: CASSLWGGSDGYTF

J: TRBJ1-1
size: NA
V: TRBV6-6
D: TRBD1
DNA: TGTGCCACCGGTGACAGGGACACTGAAGCTTTCTTT
CDR3: CATGDRDTEAFF

J: TRBJ2-3
size: NA
V: TRBV10-3
D: NA
DNA: TGTGCCATCAGTGCCCTCGGCTTGGGCACAGATACGCAGTATTTT
CDR3: CAISALGLGTDTQYF

J: TRBJ1-4
size: NA
V: TRBV6-5
D: NA
DNA: TGTGCCAGCATCGACCCGATCGGTGAAAAACTGTTTTTT
CDR3: CASIDPIGEKLFF

J: TRBJ2-3
size: NA
V: TRBV25-1
D: NA
DNA: TGTGCCAGCAAAGCGGGGACAGGTACGCAGTATTTT
CDR3: CASKAGTGTQYF

J: TRBJ1-5
size: NA
V: TRBV5-5
D: NA
DNA: TGTGCCAGCAGCTTGGAGAGAGGGAATCAGCCCCAGCATTTT
CDR3: CASSLERGNQPQHF

J: TRBJ1-1
size: NA
V: TRBV5-6
D: NA
DNA: TGTGCCAGCAGCGGGACTGGGGGGGGGTTGGGCACTGAAGCTTTCTTT
CDR3: CASSGTGGGLGTEAFF

J: TRBJ2-2
size: once
V: TRBV12-5
D: NA
DNA: TGTGCTAGTGGTCGGGATACCGCGAACACCGGGGAGCTGTTTTTT
CDR3: CASGRDTANTGELFF

J: TRBJ1-5
size: NA
V: TRBV2
D: NA
DNA: TGTGCCAGCAGGGGGGCAGGTTGGCAGCCCCAGCATTTT
CDR3: CASRGAGWQPQHF

J: TRBJ1-5
size: few
V: TRBV2
D: TRBD1
DNA: TGTGCCAGCAGTGAAGTAATCGGACAGGGAGGGCAGCCCCAGCATTTT
CDR3: CASSEVIGQGGQPQHF

J: TRBJ1-2
size: few
V: TRBV10-3
D: NA
DNA: TGTGCCATCAGTGAGTCGACCACTGTTCATGGCTACACCTTC
CDR3: CAISESTTVHGYTF

J: TRBJ1-2
size: NA
V: TRBV4-1
D: NA
DNA: TGCGCCAGCAGTCATGGGGAGATCCGTAATAACTATGGCTACACCTTC
CDR3: CASSHGEIRNNYGYTF

J: TRBJ2-1
size: few
V: TRBV9
D: TRBD2
DNA: TGTGCCAGCAGCGTACTAGCGGGGGGGCATGAGCAGTTCTTC
CDR3: CASSVLAGGHEQFF

J: TRBJ2-4
size: NA
V: TRBV30
D: TRBD2
DNA: TGTGCGCGTAGCGCTAGCGGGAGTGGGAACATTCAGTACTTC
CDR3: CARSASGSGNIQYF

J: TRBJ1-5
size: NA
V: TRBV10-2
D: TRBD1
DNA: TGCGCCAGCAGTACGACAGGGGCTAATCAGCCCCAGCATTTT
CDR3: CASSTTGANQPQHF

J: TRBJ1-1
size: NA
V: TRBV11-2
D: TRBD1
DNA: TGTGCCAGCAGCTTAGTAGGGTACAGGGGGCAGAGGGCTGAAGCTTTCTTT
CDR3: CASSLVGYRGQRAEAFF

J: TRBJ1-5
size: NA
V: TRBV10-2
D: NA
DNA: TGCGCCAGCAGTGAGCAGGGAAAATCTCAGCCCCAGCATTTT
CDR3: CASSEQGKSQPQHF

J: TRBJ1-1
size: few
V: TRBV2
D: NA
DNA: TGTGCCAGCAGGCCCCGGGAGGGCACTGAAGCTTTCTTT
CDR3: CASRPREGTEAFF

J: TRBJ2-2
size: NA
V: TRBV28
D: NA
DNA: TGTGCCAGCATGGAGGGGTCGCCGACCGGGGAGCTGTTTTTT
CDR3: CASMEGSPTGELFF

J: TRBJ1-2
size: NA
V: TRBV6-5
D: NA
DNA: TGTGCCAGCAGTGTAACGGCAGACGCTGGCTACACCTTC
CDR3: CASSVTADAGYTF

J: TRBJ1-3
size: NA
V: TRBV28
D: NA
DNA: TGTGCCAGCAGTTTATACGCAGGCGAACTCTCTGGAAACACCATATATTTT
CDR3: CASSLYAGELSGNTIYF

J: TRBJ1-1
size: NA
V: TRBV6-6
D: NA
DNA: TGTGCCAGCAGTTACGCTAAGGGAGAAGCTTTCTTT
CDR3: CASSYAKGEAFF

J: TRBJ2-7
size: once
V: TRBV10-3
D: TRBD1
DNA: TGTGCCATCAGTGAGCACAGGACAGGAACGTACGAGCAGTACTTC
CDR3: CAISEHRTGTYEQYF

J: TRBJ1-4
size: once
V: TRBV5-1
D: TRBD1
DNA: TGCGCCAGCAGCCCTAATTCGCGGACAGGATCTGCAACTAATGAAAAACTGTTTTTT
CDR3: CASSPNSRTGSATNEKLFF

J: TRBJ2-2
size: NA
V: TRBV5-1
D: NA
DNA: TGCGCCAGCAGACGTTCAGGGGCACGGGAGGACACCGGGGAGCTGTTTTTT
CDR3: CASRRSGAREDTGELFF

J: TRBJ1-6
size: NA
V: TRBV30
D: NA
DNA: TGTGCCTGGAGTGTAATAGCTTTTAATTCACCCCTCCACTTT
CDR3: CAWSVIAFNSPLHF